The rows below give T cell receptor beta chains drawn from one sample of a study of T cells in Graves' hyperthyroidism and ophthalmopathy. TCRdb reprocessed the multiplex PCR reads with MiXCR, giving one entry per CDR3 protein. The sample consists of approximately 570,000 distinct CDR3 sequences, nearly 20% of them appearing once. Sequencing was done on a sample of blood. Every receptor here comes from a middle-aged man with Graves' ophthalmopathy. CDR3s include the opening cysteine and the closing phenylalanine or tryptophan. Fields, in order: D gene, V gene, CDR3 protein. The D gene is left open where the match is weak.

D: TRBD2; V: TRBV3-1; CDR3: CASSQVSGSFQETQYF
D: NA; V: TRBV20-1; CDR3: CSAPGSSGTYEQYF
D: NA; V: TRBV9; CDR3: CASSVASQPDYEQYF
D: TRBD2; V: TRBV4-2; CDR3: CASSQQQTSGSFNEQFF
D: NA; V: TRBV20-1; CDR3: CSARDPKQETQYF
D: NA; V: TRBV6-1; CDR3: CASSFPPRGAMSAKNIQYF
D: NA; V: TRBV12-3/TRBV12-4; CDR3: CASSSGDPGNSPLHF
D: NA; V: TRBV28; CDR3: CASRPRSSYEQYF
D: NA; V: TRBV20-1; CDR3: CSARVGASTDTQYF
D: NA; V: TRBV20-1; CDR3: CSARVEQGVAKNIQYF
D: NA; V: TRBV12-3/TRBV12-4; CDR3: CASSRSVGVGEETQYF
D: NA; V: TRBV3-1; CDR3: CASSPGTHKNIQYF
D: NA; V: TRBV18; CDR3: CASSPRVGGYTF
D: TRBD1; V: TRBV5-1; CDR3: CASSYSTGGGEQYF
D: TRBD1; V: TRBV13; CDR3: CASSGRDRPYEQYF
D: NA; V: TRBV6-2/TRBV6-3; CDR3: CASSRVVGTEAFF
D: TRBD2; V: TRBV4-2; CDR3: CASSQGLAGSDTQYF